What follows is one T cell receptor beta chain and its context. What it binds is not known. The data stem from a study of post-analysis software for immune sequencing data. About the study: Included courses were relapsing-remitting and secondary progressive multiple sclerosis; progressive-relapsing multiple sclerosis was also included. Notes on the study in general: With F measure, samples from one preparation batch clustered together strongly. Controls' normalized Chao1 diversity significantly exceeded that of multiple sclerosis patients. There were five or six TRBV segments more frequent in patients than controls, and TRBV5-6, TRBV5-1 and TRBV20-1 were among them.

Trimming shortened V by 5 bases and J by 7 bases, and 21 bases separated the two germline ends. The CDR3 sequence is 16 residues long. Researchers reported that TCR beta cDNA libraries carried unique molecular identifiers. The authors obtained roughly 0.5 million cDNA molecules from about 0.94 to 9.7 million T cells. Each CDR3 protein is one row after TCRdb ran MiXCR on the PCR reads. The table records hundreds of thousands of distinct CDR3 sequences, about 40% of them present only once. This clonotype originated in a girl aged 5-17 years with multiple sclerosis. The chain couples TRBV12-3 or TRBV12-4 to TRBJ1-5; no reliable D call. The sample consisted of blood. The CDR3 here is CASSQTGAPPEQPQHF. Here the CDR3 DNA reads TGTGCCAGCAGTCAGACGGGCGCGCCACCGGAGCAGCCCCAGCATTTT.